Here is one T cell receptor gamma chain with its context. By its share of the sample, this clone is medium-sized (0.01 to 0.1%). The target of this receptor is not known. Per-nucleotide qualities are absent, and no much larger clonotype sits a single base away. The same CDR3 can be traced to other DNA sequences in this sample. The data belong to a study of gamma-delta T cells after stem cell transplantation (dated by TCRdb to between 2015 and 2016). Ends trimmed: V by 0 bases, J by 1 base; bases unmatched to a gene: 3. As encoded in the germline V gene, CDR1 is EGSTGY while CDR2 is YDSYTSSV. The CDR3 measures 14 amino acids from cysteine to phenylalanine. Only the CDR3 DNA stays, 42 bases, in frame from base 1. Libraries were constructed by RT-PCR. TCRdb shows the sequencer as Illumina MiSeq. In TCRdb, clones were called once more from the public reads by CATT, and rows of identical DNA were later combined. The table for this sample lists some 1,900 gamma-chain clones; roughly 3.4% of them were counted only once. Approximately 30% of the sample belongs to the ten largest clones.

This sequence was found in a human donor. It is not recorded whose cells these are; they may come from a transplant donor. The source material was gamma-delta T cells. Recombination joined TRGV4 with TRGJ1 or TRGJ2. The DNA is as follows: TGTGCCACCTGGGATGGGCCCAATTATTATAAGAAACTCTTT. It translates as CATWDGPNYYKKLF.